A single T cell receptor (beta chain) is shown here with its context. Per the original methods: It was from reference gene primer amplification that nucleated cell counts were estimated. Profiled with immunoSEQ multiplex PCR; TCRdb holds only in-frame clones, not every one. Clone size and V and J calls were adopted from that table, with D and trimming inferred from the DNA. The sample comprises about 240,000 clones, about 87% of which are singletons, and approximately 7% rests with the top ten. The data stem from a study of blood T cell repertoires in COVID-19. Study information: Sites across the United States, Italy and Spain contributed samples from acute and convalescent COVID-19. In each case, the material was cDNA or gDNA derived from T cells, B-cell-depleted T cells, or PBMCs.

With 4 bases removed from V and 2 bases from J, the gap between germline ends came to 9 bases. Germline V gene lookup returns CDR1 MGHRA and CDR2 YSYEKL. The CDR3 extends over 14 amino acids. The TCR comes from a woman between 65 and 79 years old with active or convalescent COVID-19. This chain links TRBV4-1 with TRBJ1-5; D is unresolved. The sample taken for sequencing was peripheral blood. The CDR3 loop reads CASSLERGNQPQHF. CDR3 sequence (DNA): TGCGCCAGCAGCCTTGAAAGAGGCAATCAGCCCCAGCATTTT.